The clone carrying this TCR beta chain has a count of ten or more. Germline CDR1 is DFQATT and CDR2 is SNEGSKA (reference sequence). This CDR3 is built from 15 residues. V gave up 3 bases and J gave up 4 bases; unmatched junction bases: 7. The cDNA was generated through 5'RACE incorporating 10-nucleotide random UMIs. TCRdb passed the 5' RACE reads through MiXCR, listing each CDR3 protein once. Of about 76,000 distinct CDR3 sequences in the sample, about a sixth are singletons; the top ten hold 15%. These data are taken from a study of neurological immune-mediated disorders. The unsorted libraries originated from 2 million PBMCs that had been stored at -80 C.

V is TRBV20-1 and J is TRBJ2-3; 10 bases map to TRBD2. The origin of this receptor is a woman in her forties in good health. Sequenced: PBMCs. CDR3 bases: TGCAGTGCTAGGGTTAGCGGGGGGAGGGCAGATACGCAGTATTTT. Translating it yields CSARVSGGRADTQYF.